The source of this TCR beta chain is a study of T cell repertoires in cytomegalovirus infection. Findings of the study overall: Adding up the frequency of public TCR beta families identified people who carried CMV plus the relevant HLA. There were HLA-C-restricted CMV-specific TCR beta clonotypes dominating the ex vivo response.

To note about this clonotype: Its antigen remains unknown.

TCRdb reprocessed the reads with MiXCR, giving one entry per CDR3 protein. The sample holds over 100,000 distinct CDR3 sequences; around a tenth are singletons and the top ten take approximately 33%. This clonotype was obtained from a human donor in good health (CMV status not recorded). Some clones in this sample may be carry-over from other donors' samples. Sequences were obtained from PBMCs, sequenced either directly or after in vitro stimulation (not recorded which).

CDR3: CATSSGTLVDTQYF. Here the CDR3 DNA reads TGTGCCACCAGCAGCGGCACCCTCGTGGATACGCAGTATTTT. This chain joins TRBV15 and TRBJ2-3; D gene ambiguous. V was trimmed by 3 bases and J by 6 bases, leaving 13 bases between them. The CDR3 has 14 residues. Germline V gene lookup returns CDR1 LNHNV and CDR2 YYDKDF (reference sequence).